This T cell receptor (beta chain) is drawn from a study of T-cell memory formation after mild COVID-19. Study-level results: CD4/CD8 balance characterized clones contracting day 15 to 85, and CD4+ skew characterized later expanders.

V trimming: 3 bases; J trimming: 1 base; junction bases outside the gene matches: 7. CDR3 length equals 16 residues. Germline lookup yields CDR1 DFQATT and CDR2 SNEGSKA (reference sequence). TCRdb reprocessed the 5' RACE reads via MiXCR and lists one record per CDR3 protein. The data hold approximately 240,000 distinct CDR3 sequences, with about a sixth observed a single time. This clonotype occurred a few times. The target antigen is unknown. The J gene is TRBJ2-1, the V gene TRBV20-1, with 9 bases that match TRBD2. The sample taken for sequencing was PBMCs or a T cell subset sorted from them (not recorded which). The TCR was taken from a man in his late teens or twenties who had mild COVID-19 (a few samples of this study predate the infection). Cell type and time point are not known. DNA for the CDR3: TGCAGTGCTAGGTCTAGCGGGGCTTGGTCCTACAATGAGCAGTTCTTC. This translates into CSARSSGAWSYNEQFF.